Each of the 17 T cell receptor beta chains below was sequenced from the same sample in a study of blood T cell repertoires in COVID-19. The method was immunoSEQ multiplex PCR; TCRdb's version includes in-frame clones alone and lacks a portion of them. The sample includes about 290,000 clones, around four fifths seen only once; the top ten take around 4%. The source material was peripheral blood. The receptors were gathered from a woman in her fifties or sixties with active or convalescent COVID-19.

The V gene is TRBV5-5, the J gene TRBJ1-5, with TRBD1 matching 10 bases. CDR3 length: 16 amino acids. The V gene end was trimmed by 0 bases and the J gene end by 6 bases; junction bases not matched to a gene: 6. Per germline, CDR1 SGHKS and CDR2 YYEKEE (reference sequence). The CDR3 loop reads CASSLGGQGNGQPQHF. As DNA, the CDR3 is TGTGCCAGCAGCTTGGGGGGACAGGGGAACGGTCAGCCCCAGCATTTT.

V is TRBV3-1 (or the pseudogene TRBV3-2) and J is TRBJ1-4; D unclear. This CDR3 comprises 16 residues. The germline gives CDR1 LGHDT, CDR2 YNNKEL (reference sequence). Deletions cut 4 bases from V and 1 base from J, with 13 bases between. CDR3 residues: CASSPGGPGTNEKLFF. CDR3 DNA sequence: TGTGCCAGCAGCCCCGGAGGACCGGGAACTAATGAAAAACTGTTTTTT.

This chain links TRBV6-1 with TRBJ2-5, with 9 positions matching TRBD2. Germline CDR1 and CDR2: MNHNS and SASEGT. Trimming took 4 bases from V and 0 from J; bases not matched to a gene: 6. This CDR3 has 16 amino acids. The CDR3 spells CASSVGAGGYQETQYF. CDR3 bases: TGTGCCAGCAGTGTTGGAGCGGGAGGTTACCAAGAGACCCAGTACTTC.

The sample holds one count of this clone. In DNA, the CDR3 is TGCAGCGTTGAACCACATTACCTCAATGAGCAGTTCTTC. Translation: CSVEPHYLNEQFF. The chain couples TRBV29-1 to TRBJ2-1; no reliable D call. Looked up from germline, CDR1 is SQVTM and CDR2 is ANQGSEA. Trimming removed 2 bases at V and 6 bases at J, with 11 bases between. This CDR3 spans 13 amino acids.

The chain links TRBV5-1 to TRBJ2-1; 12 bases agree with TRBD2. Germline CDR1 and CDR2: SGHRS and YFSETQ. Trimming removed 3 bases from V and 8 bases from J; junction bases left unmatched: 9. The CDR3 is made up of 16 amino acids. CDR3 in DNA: TGCGCCAGCAGCTCAGGCACGACTAGCGGGAGACATGAGCAGTTCTTC. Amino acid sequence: CASSSGTTSGRHEQFF.

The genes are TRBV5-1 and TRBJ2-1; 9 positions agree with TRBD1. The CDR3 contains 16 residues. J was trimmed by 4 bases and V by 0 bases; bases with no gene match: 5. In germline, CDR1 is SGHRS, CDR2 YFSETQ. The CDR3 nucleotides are TGCGCCAGCAGCTTGGATACGGGACAGGGATACAATGAGCAGTTCTTC. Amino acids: CASSLDTGQGYNEQFF.

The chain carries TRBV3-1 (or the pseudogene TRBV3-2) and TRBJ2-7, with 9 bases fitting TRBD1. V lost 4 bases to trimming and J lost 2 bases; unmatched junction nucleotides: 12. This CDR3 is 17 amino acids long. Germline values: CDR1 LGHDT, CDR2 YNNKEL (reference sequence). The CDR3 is CASSRLPPGQGAYEQYF. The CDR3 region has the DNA TGTGCCAGCAGCCGCCTCCCTCCGGGACAGGGTGCCTACGAGCAGTACTTC.

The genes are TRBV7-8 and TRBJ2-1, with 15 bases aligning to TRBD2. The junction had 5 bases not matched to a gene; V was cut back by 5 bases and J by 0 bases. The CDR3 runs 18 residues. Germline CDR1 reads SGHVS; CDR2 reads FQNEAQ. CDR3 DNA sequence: TGTGCCAGCAGCACCAGGGGACTAGCGGGAGGCTCCTACAATGAGCAGTTCTTC. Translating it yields CASSTRGLAGGSYNEQFF.

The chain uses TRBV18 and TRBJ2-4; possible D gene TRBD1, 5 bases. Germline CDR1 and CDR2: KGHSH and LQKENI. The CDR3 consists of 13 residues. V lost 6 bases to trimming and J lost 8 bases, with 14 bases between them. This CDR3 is CASSLTESDIQYF. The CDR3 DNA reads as TGTGCCAGCTCGTTGACAGAGTCGGACATTCAGTACTTC.

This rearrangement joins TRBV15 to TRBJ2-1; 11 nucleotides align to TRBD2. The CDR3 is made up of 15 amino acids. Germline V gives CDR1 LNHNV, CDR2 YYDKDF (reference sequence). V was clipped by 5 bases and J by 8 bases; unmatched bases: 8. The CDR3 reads CATSGIAGGPYEQFF. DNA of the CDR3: TGTGCCACCAGCGGAATAGCGGGAGGGCCTTATGAGCAGTTCTTC.

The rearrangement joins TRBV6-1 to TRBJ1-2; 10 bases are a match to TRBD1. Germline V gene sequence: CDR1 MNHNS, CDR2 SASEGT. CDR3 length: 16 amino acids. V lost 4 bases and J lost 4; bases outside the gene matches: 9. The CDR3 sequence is CASSGTGQGFLYGYTF. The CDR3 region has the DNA TGTGCCAGCAGTGGGACGGGACAGGGGTTTCTCTATGGCTACACCTTC.

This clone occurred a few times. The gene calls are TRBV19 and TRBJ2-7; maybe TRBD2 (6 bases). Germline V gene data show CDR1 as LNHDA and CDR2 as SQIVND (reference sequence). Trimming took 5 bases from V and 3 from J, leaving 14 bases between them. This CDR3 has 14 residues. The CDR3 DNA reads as TGTGCCAGTAGTCAGGCGGGATGGGACTACGAGCAGTACTTC. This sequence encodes CASSQAGWDYEQYF.

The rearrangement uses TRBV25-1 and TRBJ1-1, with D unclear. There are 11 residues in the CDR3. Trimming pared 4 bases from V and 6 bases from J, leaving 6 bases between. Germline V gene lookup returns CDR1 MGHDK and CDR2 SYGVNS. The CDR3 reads CASSVFAEAFF. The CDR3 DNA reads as TGTGCCAGCAGTGTTTTCGCTGAAGCTTTCTTT.

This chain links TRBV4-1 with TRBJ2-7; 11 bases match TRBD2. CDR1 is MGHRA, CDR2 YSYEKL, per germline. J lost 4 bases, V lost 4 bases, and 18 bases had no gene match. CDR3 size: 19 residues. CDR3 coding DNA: TGCGCCAGCAGCCCAAGGGGAACTAGCGGGAGTCAGGGAGCGTACGAGCAGTACTTC. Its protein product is CASSPRGTSGSQGAYEQYF.

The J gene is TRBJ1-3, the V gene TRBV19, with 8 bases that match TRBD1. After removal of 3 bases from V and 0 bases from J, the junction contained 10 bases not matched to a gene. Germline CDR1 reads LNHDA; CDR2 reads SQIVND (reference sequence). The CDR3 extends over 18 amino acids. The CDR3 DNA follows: TGTGCCAGTAGTATTGGTGGACAGGGTTCGCTCTCTGGAAACACCATATATTTT. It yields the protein CASSIGGQGSLSGNTIYF.

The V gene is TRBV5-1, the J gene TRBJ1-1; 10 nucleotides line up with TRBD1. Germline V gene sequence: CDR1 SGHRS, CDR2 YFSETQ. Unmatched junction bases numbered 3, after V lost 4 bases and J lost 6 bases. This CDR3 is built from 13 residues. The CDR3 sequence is CASSVTGGAEAFF. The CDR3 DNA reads TGCGCCAGCAGCGTGACAGGGGGCGCTGAAGCTTTCTTT.

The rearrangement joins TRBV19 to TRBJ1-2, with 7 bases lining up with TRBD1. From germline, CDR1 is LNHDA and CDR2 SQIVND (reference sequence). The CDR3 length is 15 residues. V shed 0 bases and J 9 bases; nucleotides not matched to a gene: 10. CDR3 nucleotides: TGTGCCAGTAGTATAGATCGAGGGACAGCTGGGAGCTACACCTTC. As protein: CASSIDRGTAGSYTF.